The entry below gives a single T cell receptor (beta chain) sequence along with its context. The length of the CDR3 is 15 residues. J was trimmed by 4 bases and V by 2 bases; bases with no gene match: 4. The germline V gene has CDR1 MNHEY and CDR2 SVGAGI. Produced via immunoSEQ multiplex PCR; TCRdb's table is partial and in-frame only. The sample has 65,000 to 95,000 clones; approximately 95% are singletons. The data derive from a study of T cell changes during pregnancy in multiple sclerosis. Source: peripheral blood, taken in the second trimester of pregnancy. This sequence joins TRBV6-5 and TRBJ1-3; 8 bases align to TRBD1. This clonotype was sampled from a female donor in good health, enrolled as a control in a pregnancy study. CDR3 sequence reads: CASSYDRGYGNTIYF. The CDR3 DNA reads TGTGCCAGCAGTTACGACAGGGGATACGGAAACACCATATATTTT.